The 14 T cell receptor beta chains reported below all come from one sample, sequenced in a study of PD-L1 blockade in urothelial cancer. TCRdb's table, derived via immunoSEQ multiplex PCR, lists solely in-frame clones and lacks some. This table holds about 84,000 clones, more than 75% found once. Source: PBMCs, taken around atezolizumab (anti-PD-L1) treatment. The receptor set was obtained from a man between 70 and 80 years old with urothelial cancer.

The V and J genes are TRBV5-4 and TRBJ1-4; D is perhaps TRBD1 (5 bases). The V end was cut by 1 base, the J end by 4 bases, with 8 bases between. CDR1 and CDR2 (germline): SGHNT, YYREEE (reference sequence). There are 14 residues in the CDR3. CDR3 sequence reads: CASSLRQSNEKLFF. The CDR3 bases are TGTGCCAGCAGCTTGAGACAGAGTAATGAAAAACTGTTTTTT.

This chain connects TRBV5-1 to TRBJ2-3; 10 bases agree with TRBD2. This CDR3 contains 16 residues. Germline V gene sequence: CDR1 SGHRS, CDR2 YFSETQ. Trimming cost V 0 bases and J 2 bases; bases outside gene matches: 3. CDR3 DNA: TGCGCCAGCAGCTTGGTAGCGGGGGGACCCACAGATACGCAGTATTTT. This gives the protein CASSLVAGGPTDTQYF.

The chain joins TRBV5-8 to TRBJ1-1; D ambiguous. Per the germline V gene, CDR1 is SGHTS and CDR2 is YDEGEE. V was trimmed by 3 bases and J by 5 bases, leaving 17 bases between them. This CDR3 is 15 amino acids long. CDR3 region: CASSSGPLPGTEAFF. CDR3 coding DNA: TGTGCCAGCAGCTCTGGGCCCCTCCCTGGGACTGAAGCTTTCTTT. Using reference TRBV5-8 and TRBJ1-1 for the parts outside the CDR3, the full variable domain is EAGVTQSPTHLIKTRGQQATLRCSPISGHTSVYWYQQALGLGLQFLLWYDEGEERNRGNFPPRFSGRQFPNYSSELNVNALELEDSALYLCASSSGPLPGTEAFFGQGTRLTVV.

CDR3 amino acids: CSVEDRVGGTGVINTF. The CDR3 DNA reads as TGCAGCGTTGAAGATAGAGTGGGAGGGACAGGGGTAATCAACACCTTC. The rearrangement uses TRBV29-1 and TRBJ1-2; 10 nucleotides line up with TRBD1. This CDR3 region has 16 residues. CDR1 is SQVTM and CDR2 is ANQGSEA in the germline V gene. Unmatched junction bases numbered 16, after V lost 0 bases and J lost 12 bases.

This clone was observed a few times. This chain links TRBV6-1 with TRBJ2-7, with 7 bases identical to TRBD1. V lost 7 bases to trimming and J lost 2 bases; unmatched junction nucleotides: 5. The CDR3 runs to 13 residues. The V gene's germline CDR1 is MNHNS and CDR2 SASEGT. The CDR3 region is CASTRQGTYEQYF. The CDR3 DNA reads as TGTGCCAGCACTCGACAGGGTACCTACGAGCAGTACTTC.

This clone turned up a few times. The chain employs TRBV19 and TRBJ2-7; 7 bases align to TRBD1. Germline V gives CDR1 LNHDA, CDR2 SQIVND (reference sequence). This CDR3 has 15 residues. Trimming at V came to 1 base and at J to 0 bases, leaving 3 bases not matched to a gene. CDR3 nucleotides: TGTGCCAGTAGTATAGGAGGGGACAGCTCCTACGAGCAGTACTTC. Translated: CASSIGGDSSYEQYF.

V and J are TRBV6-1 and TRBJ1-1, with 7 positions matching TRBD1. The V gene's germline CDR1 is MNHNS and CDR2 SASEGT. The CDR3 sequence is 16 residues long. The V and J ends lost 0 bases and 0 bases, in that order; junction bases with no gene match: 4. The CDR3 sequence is CASSEAGTAMNTEAFF. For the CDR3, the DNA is TGTGCCAGCAGTGAAGCCGGGACAGCGATGAACACTGAAGCTTTCTTT.

CDR3 sequence: CASGYSGDRPNEQFF. The DNA of the CDR3 is TGTGCCAGCGGTTATTCCGGGGACAGACCCAATGAGCAGTTCTTC. The V and J genes are TRBV11-2 and TRBJ2-1; 7 nucleotides align to TRBD1. CDR1 and CDR2 from the germline V gene are SGHAT and FQNNGV. The CDR3 extends over 15 amino acids. The V segment lost 8 bases and the J segment 6 bases; nucleotides outside the gene matches: 13.

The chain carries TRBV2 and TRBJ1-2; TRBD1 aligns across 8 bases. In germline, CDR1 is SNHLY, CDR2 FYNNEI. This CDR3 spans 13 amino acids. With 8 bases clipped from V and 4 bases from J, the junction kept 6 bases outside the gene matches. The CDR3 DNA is TGTGCCAGCGCCCAGGGGGCCGGCTATGGCTACACCTTC. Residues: CASAQGAGYGYTF.

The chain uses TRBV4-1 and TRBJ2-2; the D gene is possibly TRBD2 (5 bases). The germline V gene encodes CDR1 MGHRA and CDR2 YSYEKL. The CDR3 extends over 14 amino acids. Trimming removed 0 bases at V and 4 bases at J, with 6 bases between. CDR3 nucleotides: TGCGCCAGCAGCCAAGAGGAGGCCACCGGGGAGCTGTTTTTT. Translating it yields CASSQEEATGELFF.

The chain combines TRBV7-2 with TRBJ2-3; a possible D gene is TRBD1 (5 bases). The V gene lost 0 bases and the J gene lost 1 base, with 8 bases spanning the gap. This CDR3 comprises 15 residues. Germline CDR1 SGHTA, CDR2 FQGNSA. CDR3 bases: TGTGCCAGCAGCTTAGCCAGGGATCGCACAGATACGCAGTATTTT. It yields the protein CASSLARDRTDTQYF.

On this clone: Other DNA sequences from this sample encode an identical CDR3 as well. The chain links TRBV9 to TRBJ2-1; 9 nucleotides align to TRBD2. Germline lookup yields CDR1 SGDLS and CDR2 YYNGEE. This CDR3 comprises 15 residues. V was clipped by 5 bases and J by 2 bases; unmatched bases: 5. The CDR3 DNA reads TGTGCCAGCAGTGGGACTAGCTTCACCTACAATGAGCAGTTCTTC. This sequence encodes CASSGTSFTYNEQFF.

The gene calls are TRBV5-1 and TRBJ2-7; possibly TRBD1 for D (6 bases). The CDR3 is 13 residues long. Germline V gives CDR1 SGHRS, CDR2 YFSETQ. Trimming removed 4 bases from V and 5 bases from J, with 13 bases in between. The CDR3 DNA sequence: TGCGCCAGCAGCAGAACAGGGCTCAACGAGCAGTACTTC. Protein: CASSRTGLNEQYF.

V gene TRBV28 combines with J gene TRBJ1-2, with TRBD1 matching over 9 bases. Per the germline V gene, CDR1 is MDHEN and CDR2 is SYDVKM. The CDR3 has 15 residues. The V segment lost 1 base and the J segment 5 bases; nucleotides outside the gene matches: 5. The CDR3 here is CASSLLVTGGYGYTF. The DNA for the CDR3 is TGTGCCAGCAGTTTATTAGTGACAGGGGGATATGGCTACACCTTC.